The present entry profiles one TCR beta chain with its context. V shed 4 bases and J shed 0 bases, with 12 bases lying between them. The CDR3 is made up of 15 amino acids. Germline CDR1 MNHEY, CDR2 SVGAGI. Cohorts were determined from participant-reported clinical history. The entry originates in a study of blood T cell repertoires in COVID-19. Libraries were prepared by immunoSEQ multiplex PCR; TCRdb keeps only in-frame clonotypes and omits some of them. The profile shows 300,000 or so clones, 65% to 90% of them singletons. The chain joins TRBV6-5 to TRBJ1-1, with D perhaps TRBD1 (6 bases). The source of this sequence is a woman aged 18-29 years who had recovered from COVID-19. Sequenced input: PBMCs or T cells enriched from blood (not recorded which). The CDR3 spells CASSLSGDMNTEAFF. Here the CDR3 DNA reads TGTGCCAGCAGTTTATCAGGGGACATGAACACTGAAGCTTTCTTT.